A single sample gave rise to the 10 T cell receptor beta chains below, sequenced in a study of PD-1 blockade in classical Hodgkin lymphoma. This sample's time point: cycle 4 day 1 (C4D1), after about 6 weeks of nivolumab. Exposure to brentuximab vedotin varied, and each patient had relapsed following autologous stem cell transplantation. Produced via immunoSEQ multiplex PCR; TCRdb's table is partial and in-frame only. Among tens of thousands of clones listed, more than 75% were seen once. The source was peripheral blood mononuclear cells (PBMCs), collected before the fourth cycle of nivolumab. The source of these receptors is a human donor with classical Hodgkin lymphoma.

This chain links TRBV5-5 with TRBJ2-1; D gene ambiguous. The V gene lost 0 bases and the J gene lost 2 bases, with 18 bases spanning the gap. In germline, CDR1 is SGHKS, CDR2 YYEKEE (reference sequence). CDR3 length: 18 amino acids. CDR3 protein: CASSLALGTKYPYNEQFF. The CDR3 coding sequence is TGTGCCAGCAGCTTGGCCTTGGGCACCAAATATCCCTACAATGAGCAGTTCTTC.

The gene calls are TRBV30 and TRBJ1-4; D call uncertain. V was pared by 4 bases and J by 2 bases, with 11 bases between. CDR3 length: 14 amino acids. Germline assignment: CDR1 GTSNPN and CDR2 SVGIG (reference sequence). CDR3 amino acids: CAWKGLGTNEKLFF. DNA of the CDR3: TGTGCCTGGAAAGGCTTGGGGACTAATGAAAAACTGTTTTTT.

This clone appeared a single time. The V and J genes are TRBV30 and TRBJ1-1; 9 bases fit TRBD1. V gave up 5 bases and J gave up 0 bases; unmatched junction bases: 16. Per the germline V gene, CDR1 is GTSNPN and CDR2 is SVGIG (reference sequence). CDR3 size: 18 residues. DNA for the CDR3: TGTGCCTGGGACAGGGGGGCGATTGTCAGAACCATGAACACTGAAGCTTTCTTT. Its translation is CAWDRGAIVRTMNTEAFF.

The chain recombines TRBV7-2 with TRBJ1-6, with D tentatively TRBD1 (5 bases). Per the germline V gene, CDR1 is SGHTA and CDR2 is FQGNSA. The V end lost 4 bases, the J end lost 7 bases, and 14 bases lay between the germline ends. The CDR3 spans 15 residues. The DNA of the CDR3 is TGTGCCAGCAGCTCCGTTTCAGGGCTGAATTCACCCCTCCACTTT. This translates into CASSSVSGLNSPLHF.

This clone was found a few times. This chain uses TRBV6-5 with TRBJ1-6; D might be TRBD1 (5 bases). Looked up from germline, CDR1 is MNHEY and CDR2 is SVGAGI. This CDR3 has 13 residues. The V end was cut by 4 bases, the J end by 11 bases, with 12 bases between. The CDR3 sequence is CASSSDSTAPLHF. The CDR3 nucleotides are TGTGCCAGCAGTTCCGATTCGACAGCACCCCTCCACTTT.

CDR3 DNA sequence: TGTGCCACCAGCAGAACTTCCGGGACTAGCGGGGGGTCCACGGGAAACATTCAGTACTTC. Translating it yields CATSRTSGTSGGSTGNIQYF. The chain has TRBV15 and TRBJ2-4; 15 bases line up with TRBD2. Germline lookup yields CDR1 LNHNV and CDR2 YYDKDF (reference sequence). The CDR3 contains 20 residues. After removal of 2 bases from V and 6 bases from J, the junction contained 14 bases not matched to a gene. Full variable domain (outside the CDR3, taken from reference TRBV15 and TRBJ2-4): DAMVIQNPRYQVTQFGKPVTLSCSQTLNHNVMYWYQQKSSQAPKLLFHYYDKDFNNEADTPDNFQSRRPNTSFCFLDIRSPGLGDTAMYLCATSRTSGTSGGSTGNIQYFGAGTRLSVL.

The genes are TRBV4-2 and TRBJ2-3, with 10 bases lining up with TRBD2. Germline V gene sequence: CDR1 LGHNA, CDR2 YNFKEQ. The CDR3 has 19 amino acids. The V and J ends lost 0 bases and 2 bases, in that order; junction bases with no gene match: 11. As DNA, the CDR3 is TGTGCCAGCAGCCAAGAGGAAGAAGCGGGAGGGCCAGCCACAGATACGCAGTATTTT. This sequence encodes CASSQEEEAGGPATDTQYF.

This clone was observed a single time. J is TRBJ1-5 and V is TRBV5-8; D may be TRBD1 (5 bases). V shed 2 bases and J shed 0 bases, with 15 bases lying between them. This CDR3 has 17 residues. Germline assignment: CDR1 SGHTS and CDR2 YDEGEE. The CDR3 loop reads CASSLESETDSNQPQHF. The CDR3 DNA is TGTGCCAGCAGCTTAGAGAGCGAGACAGATAGCAATCAGCCCCAGCATTTT. Full variable domain (missing parts from reference TRBV5-8 and TRBJ1-5): EAGVTQSPTHLIKTRGQQATLRCSPISGHTSVYWYQQALGLGLQFLLWYDEGEERNRGNFPPRFSGRQFPNYSSELNVNALELEDSALYLCASSLESETDSNQPQHFGDGTRLSIL.

This clone is a singleton in its sample. The chain has TRBV30 and TRBJ1-1; TRBD1 matches 9 bases. V shed 5 bases and J 5 bases; nucleotides not matched to a gene: 6. The CDR3 extends over 13 amino acids. Germline V CDR1 and CDR2: GTSNPN, SVGIG (reference sequence). The CDR3 coding sequence is TGTGCCTGGGTCACAGGGGGCTGGACTGAAGCTTTCTTT. Translation: CAWVTGGWTEAFF.

This clone was counted at least ten times. This chain uses TRBV18 with TRBJ2-7, with a possible D match to TRBD2 (6 bases). CDR3 size: 13 residues. Trimming stripped 9 bases from V and 7 bases from J, with 19 bases between. The V gene's germline CDR1 is KGHSH and CDR2 LQKENI. This CDR3 is CASSTSTTGEQYF. CDR3 DNA: TGTGCCAGTTCTACTAGCACTACGGGGGAGCAGTACTTC.